These 6 T cell receptor beta chains were sequenced from one sample in a study of cytomegalovirus exposure and HLA in healthy donors. The PCR was carried out with 60 Vbeta primers and 13 Jbeta primers. The assay was immunoSEQ multiplex PCR, and TCRdb's table has in-frame clones only and misses some. The sample lists around 200,000 clones; approximately 80% were seen once. The sample was PBMCs. These receptors all come from a woman aged 50 to 65 in good health and CMV-seropositive.

This sequence joins TRBV5-1 and TRBJ2-7; D possibly corresponds to TRBD1 (5 bases). Germline assignment: CDR1 SGHRS and CDR2 YFSETQ. This CDR3 has 14 residues. The V end lost 1 base, the J end lost 0 bases, and 8 bases lay between the germline ends. In DNA form, the CDR3 reads TGCGCCAGCAGCTTGACAGGCAACTCCTACGAGCAGTACTTC. Residues: CASSLTGNSYEQYF. Full variable domain (outside the CDR3, taken from reference TRBV5-1 and TRBJ2-7): KAGVTQTPRYLIKTRGQQVTLSCSPISGHRSVSWYQQTPGQGLQFLFEYFSETQRNKGNFPGRFSGRQFSNSRSEMNVSTLELGDSALYLCASSLTGNSYEQYFGPGTRLTVT.

The V and J genes are TRBV7-2 and TRBJ1-2; tentatively, D is TRBD1 (5 bases). V lost 3 bases and J 7 bases, leaving 9 bases between the germline ends. The germline CDR1 and CDR2 sequences are SGHTA and FQGNSA. This CDR3 is built from 12 residues. CDR3 in DNA: TGTGCCAGCAGCTTTGGGACTGCTGGCTACACCTTC. Translating gives CASSFGTAGYTF.

The chain links TRBV10-3 to TRBJ2-1; 8 bases agree with TRBD1. The CDR3 loop spans 14 amino acids. V was pared by 7 bases and J by 2 bases, with 4 bases of the junction left unmatched. Germline assignment: CDR1 ENHRY and CDR2 SYGVKD. CDR3 sequence reads: CAINDRGTYNEQFF. The DNA for the CDR3 is TGTGCCATCAACGACAGGGGCACCTACAATGAGCAGTTCTTC.

V is TRBV11-2 and J is TRBJ1-4, with 10 bases lining up with TRBD1. Trimming at V came to 5 bases and at J to 6 bases, leaving 6 bases not matched to a gene. CDR3 length equals 15 residues. The V gene's germline CDR1 is SGHAT and CDR2 FQNNGV. CDR3 DNA: TGTGCCAGCAGCCTTTGGACAGGGGGGGATGAAAAACTGTTTTTT. This encodes CASSLWTGGDEKLFF. Using reference TRBV11-2 and TRBJ1-4 for the parts outside the CDR3, the full variable domain is EAGVAQSPRYKIIEKRQSVAFWCNPISGHATLYWYQQILGQGPKLLIQFQNNGVVDDSQLPKDRFSAERLKGVDSTLKIQPAKLEDSAVYLCASSLWTGGDEKLFFGSGTQLSVL.

The chain recombines TRBV6-1 with TRBJ1-5; D is perhaps TRBD1 (5 bases). V dropped 6 bases and J dropped 7 bases, with 10 bases sitting between them. The CDR3 has 12 amino acids. Per the germline V gene, CDR1 is MNHNS and CDR2 is SASEGT. The CDR3 sequence: CASRTGDQPQHF. DNA of the CDR3: TGTGCCAGCAGAACAGGTGACCAGCCCCAGCATTTT.

This clone was observed once. This sequence joins TRBV7-6 and TRBJ1-5; 10 positions match TRBD1. V was clipped by 1 base and J by 5 bases; unmatched bases: 2. CDR1 is SGHVS, CDR2 FNYEAQ, per germline. The CDR3 sequence is 15 residues long. The CDR3 protein is CASSLGQGADQPQHF. The CDR3 nucleotides are TGTGCCAGCAGCTTAGGACAGGGGGCGGATCAGCCCCAGCATTTT.